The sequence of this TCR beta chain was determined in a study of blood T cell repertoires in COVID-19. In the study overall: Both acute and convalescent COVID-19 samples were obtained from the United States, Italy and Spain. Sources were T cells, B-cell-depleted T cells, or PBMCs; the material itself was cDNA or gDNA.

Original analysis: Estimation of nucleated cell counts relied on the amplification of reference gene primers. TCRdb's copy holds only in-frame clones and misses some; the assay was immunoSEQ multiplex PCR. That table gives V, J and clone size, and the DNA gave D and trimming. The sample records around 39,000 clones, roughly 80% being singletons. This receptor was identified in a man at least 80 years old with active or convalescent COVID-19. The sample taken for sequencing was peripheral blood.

DNA of the CDR3: TGTGCCAGCAGTGAAGACCTACTCTTAACTAATGAAAAACTGTTTTTT. Protein sequence: CASSEDLLLTNEKLFF. The gene calls are TRBV2 and TRBJ1-4; D call uncertain. The V gene lost 1 base and the J gene lost 1 base, with 10 bases spanning the gap. The CDR3 contains 16 residues. Germline lookup yields CDR1 SNHLY and CDR2 FYNNEI.